The 18 T cell receptor beta chains below come from one sample, sequenced in a study of shared clonotypes between healthy human individuals (dated by TCRdb to the early 2020s). The library relied on the immunoSEQ multiplex PCR assay. TCRdb retrieved this table from immuneACCESS and kept in-frame rearrangements only. Not all clones are present; in checked studies, unresolved V genes account for under half, and no reason is known for the remainder. Within this sample are 2 million to 2.5 million clones, with about 94% of them counted one time only. The top ten hold around 0.13% of the sample. What was sequenced was naive CD4+ T cells sorted from blood. The cell subset or site label of this sample denotes: CD45RA+ positively selected. Receptors were obtained from a man aged 18 to 30 in good health.

The chain employs TRBV29-1 and TRBJ2-5; D is tentatively TRBD1 or TRBD2 (5 bases each). The germline V gene has CDR1 SQVTM and CDR2 ANQGSEA. Trimming stripped 2 bases from V and 4 bases from J, with 20 bases between. The CDR3 contains 16 residues. The CDR3 loop reads CSVEPAGAVQGETQYF. The DNA for the CDR3 is TGCAGCGTTGAACCAGCCGGAGCGGTCCAGGGAGAGACCCAGTACTTC.

The chain employs TRBV5-1 and TRBJ2-7, with D perhaps TRBD1 or TRBD2 (5 bases each). The germline V gene has CDR1 SGHRS and CDR2 YFSETQ. The CDR3 loop spans 18 amino acids. V gave up 0 bases and J gave up 0 bases, with 19 bases separating them. The CDR3 loop is CASSLALVNRDVSYEQYF. In DNA, the CDR3 is TGCGCCAGCAGCTTGGCCCTAGTGAACCGGGACGTCTCCTACGAGCAGTACTTC. Complete variable domain (other parts from reference TRBV5-1 and TRBJ2-7): KAGVTQTPRYLIKTRGQQVTLSCSPISGHRSVSWYQQTPGQGLQFLFEYFSETQRNKGNFPGRFSGRQFSNSRSEMNVSTLELGDSALYLCASSLALVNRDVSYEQYFGPGTRLTVT.

The rearrangement links TRBV5-1 to TRBJ2-7; no clear D gene. Germline V gene sequence: CDR1 SGHRS, CDR2 YFSETQ. The ends were cut back, 4 bases at V and 6 bases at J, with 20 bases in the middle. The CDR3 contains 15 residues. In nucleotides, the CDR3 is TGCGCCAGCAGCGTGCGGTCGTTACCGGTCGGCGAGCAGTACTTC. It encodes CASSVRSLPVGEQYF. Together with reference TRBV5-1 and TRBJ2-7, the CDR3 gives the full variable domain: KAGVTQTPRYLIKTRGQQVTLSCSPISGHRSVSWYQQTPGQGLQFLFEYFSETQRNKGNFPGRFSGRQFSNSRSEMNVSTLELGDSALYLCASSVRSLPVGEQYFGPGTRLTVT.

This chain connects TRBV30 to TRBJ1-1; TRBD1 might be the D (5 bases). Germline V CDR1 and CDR2: GTSNPN, SVGIG (reference sequence). The CDR3 spans 15 residues. Trimming shortened V by 0 bases and J by 1 base, and 12 bases separated the two germline ends. CDR3 protein: CAWSVLGTKNTEAFF. The CDR3 DNA reads TGTGCCTGGAGTGTACTTGGGACCAAGAACACTGAAGCTTTCTTT.

This clone appeared a single time. The chain has TRBV19 and TRBJ1-2; D is unresolved. CDR1 is LNHDA and CDR2 is SQIVND in the germline V gene (reference sequence). The V gene lost 2 bases and the J gene lost 2 bases, with 6 bases spanning the gap. The CDR3 length is 13 residues. The CDR3 coding sequence is TGTGCCAGTAGTATAAGGCAGAACTATGGCTACACCTTC. Translation gives CASSIRQNYGYTF.

V gene TRBV6-5 combines with J gene TRBJ2-3; D is unresolved. Trimming removed 6 bases from V and 1 base from J, with 14 bases in between. The CDR3 has 15 amino acids. Per germline, CDR1 MNHEY and CDR2 SVGAGI. The CDR3 sequence is CASRRVLSRTDTQYF. CDR3 DNA sequence: TGTGCCAGCAGAAGAGTTTTATCCCGCACAGATACGCAGTATTTT.

In nucleotides, the CDR3 is TGTGCCAGCTCATCCGGGACAGATACAAACATTCAGTACTTC. As protein: CASSSGTDTNIQYF. The rearrangement uses TRBV18 and TRBJ2-4; 7 nucleotides line up with TRBD1. Germline-derived CDR1 and CDR2 are KGHSH and LQKENI. Unmatched junction bases numbered 7, after V lost 5 bases and J lost 6 bases. The length of the CDR3 is 14 residues.

The chain recombines TRBV6-5 with TRBJ2-2; D remains ambiguous. The germline CDR1 and CDR2 sequences are MNHEY and SVGAGI. V shed 0 bases and J shed 1 base, with 9 bases lying between them. CDR3 length: 16 residues. DNA for the CDR3: TGTGCCAGCAGTTACTCGGAGCGACTGAACACCGGGGAGCTGTTTTTT. Translating gives CASSYSERLNTGELFF.

This chain joins TRBV18 and TRBJ1-4, with unresolved D. V lost 4 bases, J lost 0 bases, and 12 bases lay in between. The CDR3 extends over 16 amino acids. Germline V gene lookup returns CDR1 KGHSH and CDR2 LQKENI. CDR3 amino acids: CASSQYRPATNEKLFF. CDR3 DNA: TGTGCCAGCTCACAATACCGACCCGCAACTAATGAAAAACTGTTTTTT.

This chain joins TRBV6-1 and TRBJ1-5; perhaps TRBD1 as D (5 bases). V lost 4 bases and J 0 bases, leaving 10 bases between the germline ends. Germline V gene lookup returns CDR1 MNHNS and CDR2 SASEGT. The CDR3 length is 15 residues. The CDR3 spells CASSGQSLSNQPQHF. The CDR3, as DNA: TGTGCCAGCAGTGGACAGTCTCTTAGCAATCAGCCCCAGCATTTT.

The V call is TRBV10-3, the J call TRBJ1-5; TRBD1 might be the D (5 bases). CDR1 and CDR2 from the germline V gene are ENHRY and SYGVKD. The CDR3 is made up of 16 amino acids. Deletions cut 0 bases from V and 3 bases from J, with 12 bases between. Written as DNA, the CDR3 is TGTGCCATCAGTGAGTCGGGGGGAAGCTCCAATCAGCCCCAGCATTTT. Translated: CAISESGGSSNQPQHF.

This clone was observed a single time. V and J are TRBV10-3 and TRBJ2-2, with D hard to call. Germline V gene lookup returns CDR1 ENHRY and CDR2 SYGVKD. The CDR3 covers 16 residues. Trimming left V 1 base short and J 2 bases short, with 11 bases between. The CDR3 loop reads CAISEWAAINTGELFF. In DNA, the CDR3 is TGTGCCATCAGTGAGTGGGCGGCTATTAACACCGGGGAGCTGTTTTTT.

V usage is TRBV6-5 and J usage is TRBJ1-4; D remains ambiguous. Germline CDR1 reads MNHEY; CDR2 reads SVGAGI. Trimming cost V 0 bases and J 7 bases, with 12 bases left between them. This CDR3 contains 15 residues. The CDR3 sequence: CASSYSIGEGEKLFF. CDR3 DNA sequence: TGTGCCAGCAGTTACTCGATTGGAGAGGGTGAAAAACTGTTTTTT.

CDR3 region: CASSSGISGNTIYF. In DNA, the CDR3 is TGTGCCAGCAGTTCCGGTATCTCTGGAAACACCATATATTTT. V and J are TRBV6-6 and TRBJ1-3; D is unclear. CDR3 size: 14 residues. Germline CDR1 MNHNY, CDR2 SVGAGI (reference sequence). Trimming took off 4 bases at V and 0 bases at J, with 7 bases between the two ends.

The chain links TRBV5-1 to TRBJ1-2; no clear D. V dropped 3 bases and J dropped 3 bases, with 9 bases sitting between them. The CDR3 runs 13 residues. Germline CDR1 is SGHRS and CDR2 is YFSETQ. As DNA, the CDR3 is TGCGCCAGCAGCTCCTCCCTAGACTATGGCTACACCTTC. Protein: CASSSSLDYGYTF.

V and J are TRBV7-9 and TRBJ1-5, with D possibly being TRBD1 (5 bases). Germline V gene data show CDR1 as SEHNR and CDR2 as FQNEAQ (reference sequence). Trimming shortened V by 6 bases and J by 2 bases, and 14 bases separated the two germline ends. CDR3 length equals 15 residues. The DNA of the CDR3 is TGTGCCAGCAGTTCTTCCGGACACGGCAATCAGCCCCAGCATTTT. Translating it yields CASSSSGHGNQPQHF.

The genes are TRBV4-3 and TRBJ1-4, with 9 bases identical to TRBD1. Looked up from germline, CDR1 is LGHNA and CDR2 is YSLEER. The CDR3 covers 15 residues. Unmatched junction bases numbered 5, after V lost 1 base and J lost 8 bases. The CDR3 sequence is CASSQVGTGSEKLFF. CDR3 nucleotides: TGCGCCAGCAGCCAAGTTGGGACAGGGAGCGAAAAACTGTTTTTT.

The genes are TRBV27 and TRBJ2-5, with D unclear. Germline CDR1 MNHEY, CDR2 SMNVEV (reference sequence). Trimming removed 0 bases at V and 7 bases at J, with 9 bases between. The CDR3 has 13 residues. The CDR3 is CASSLSPERTQYF. The CDR3 DNA follows: TGTGCCAGCAGTTTATCTCCGGAGAGGACCCAGTACTTC.